The next 26 T cell receptor beta chains were all read from a single sample in a study of T cell clones after liver transplantation. Here immunoSEQ multiplex PCR was the method, and the copy in TCRdb shows in-frame clones only, minus some. The sample holds about 75,000 clones; 80% to 85% are singletons and the top ten take 2.1%. Specimen: CD4+ T cells from blood, collected 48 to 50 months after liver transplant. These receptors originate from a human patient who received a liver transplant. Some T cells may be graft donor cells.

This clone was seen a single time. The junction and the germline gene differ at one end; a read error may be behind it. The chain uses TRBV7-3 and TRBJ1-5; no firm D call. Germline V gene data show CDR1 as SGHTA and CDR2 as FQGTGA. This CDR3 has 13 amino acids. In DNA form, the CDR3 reads TGTGCCAGCAGTTTAAATAGCAATCAGCCCCAGCATTTT. Its protein is CASSLNSNQPQHF.

The CDR3 here is CASSEVLQGQETQYF. The DNA of the CDR3 is TGTGCCAGCAGTGAAGTTCTACAGGGCCAAGAGACCCAGTACTTC. The chain is built from TRBV6-1 and TRBJ2-5; weak D call: TRBD1 (6 bases). CDR3 length: 15 residues. V was shortened by 1 base and J by 1 base, with 10 bases between the two germline ends. Germline V CDR1 and CDR2: MNHNS, SASEGT.

The chain employs TRBV7-2 and TRBJ2-7; D is undetermined. This CDR3 region has 12 residues. V was pared by 3 bases and J by 2 bases, with 5 bases between. Germline V gene sequence: CDR1 SGHTA, CDR2 FQGNSA. CDR3 in amino acids: CASSFSTYEQYF. The CDR3 coding sequence is TGTGCCAGCAGCTTCTCTACCTACGAGCAGTACTTC.

The sample holds one count of this clone. The rearrangement joins TRBV6-1 to TRBJ1-1, with no clear D. The CDR3 is made up of 13 amino acids. The germline V and J ends were trimmed by 4 bases and 2 bases, with 8 bases remaining between them. Germline V CDR1 and CDR2: MNHNS, SASEGT. CDR3 coding DNA: TGTGCCAGCAGTGCGAACAGAAACACTGAAGCTTTCTTT. It codes for CASSANRNTEAFF.

CDR3 residues: CSVLTGGRGEQYF. In DNA, the CDR3 is TGCAGCGTTTTGACGGGAGGGCGCGGCGAGCAGTACTTC. The V call is TRBV29-1, the J call TRBJ2-7; 8 bases line up with TRBD2. V trimming: 5 bases; J trimming: 6 bases; junction bases outside the gene matches: 9. The length of the CDR3 is 13 residues. Germline V gene sequence: CDR1 SQVTM, CDR2 ANQGSEA.

This clone was seen more than once but under ten times. Compared with germline, one end of the junction differs, possibly owing to a read error. CDR3 loop: CASSEGVAGEYEQYF. The DNA for the CDR3 is TGTGCTAGCAGCGAGGGGGTAGCGGGAGAGTACGAGCAGTACTTC. V gene TRBV7-7 combines with J gene TRBJ2-7; TRBD2 matches at 9 bases. Germline V lookup: CDR1 SSHAT, CDR2 FNYEAQ (reference sequence). The CDR3 totals 15 residues.

The V call is TRBV5-1, the J call TRBJ1-4, with TRBD1 identical over 7 bases. Germline lookup yields CDR1 SGHRS and CDR2 YFSETQ. This CDR3 has 17 amino acids. V was clipped by 0 bases and J by 6 bases; unmatched bases: 11. In nucleotides, the CDR3 is TGCGCCAGCAGCTTGGCCTGGGGTTACGACAGGGATGAAAAACTGTTTTTT. Protein product: CASSLAWGYDRDEKLFF.

V usage is TRBV18 and J usage is TRBJ1-2; a possible D gene is TRBD1 (6 bases). The germline V gene encodes CDR1 KGHSH and CDR2 LQKENI. The CDR3 has 15 residues. V was trimmed by 2 bases and J by 8 bases, leaving 18 bases between them. The CDR3 coding sequence is TGTGCCAGCTCACCAACATCGGACAGTGATTACGGCTACACCTTC. Translated, it gives CASSPTSDSDYGYTF.

This rearrangement joins TRBV5-6 to TRBJ2-2; either TRBD1 or TRBD2 may fit D (5 bases each). The CDR3 has 16 amino acids. Trimming took off 4 bases at V and 4 bases at J, with 17 bases between the two ends. Germline-derived CDR1 and CDR2 are SGHDT and YYEEEE. The chain's CDR3 is CASSHRWGAGTGELFF. CDR3 sequence (DNA): TGTGCCAGCAGCCATAGATGGGGCGCGGGCACCGGGGAGCTGTTTTTT.

The chain uses TRBV4-1 and TRBJ1-5, with 9 bases fitting TRBD1. Losses at the gene ends were 4 bases for V and 7 bases for J; bases not matched to a gene: 5. Germline loops: CDR1 MGHRA, CDR2 YSYEKL. This CDR3 is built from 14 residues. The CDR3 sequence: CASSLPGQGQPQHF. Written as DNA, the CDR3 is TGCGCCAGCAGCCTCCCCGGACAGGGGCAGCCCCAGCATTTT.

V is TRBV7-2 and J is TRBJ1-5, with no clear D. The V end was cut by 3 bases, the J end by 5 bases, with 8 bases between. Looked up from germline, CDR1 is SGHTA and CDR2 is FQGNSA. This CDR3 spans 13 amino acids. DNA for the CDR3: TGTGCCAGCAGCTTTCAGCCTGATCAGCCCCAGCATTTT. Amino acid sequence: CASSFQPDQPQHF.

DNA of the CDR3: TGCGCCAGCAGCCAACAGGGTTACGGTCAGCCCCAGCATTTT. As protein: CASSQQGYGQPQHF. J is TRBJ1-5 and V is TRBV4-3; a weak D match, TRBD1 (5 bases). V dropped 2 bases and J dropped 6 bases, with 11 bases sitting between them. Germline assignment: CDR1 LGHNA and CDR2 YSLEER. The CDR3 spans 14 residues.

The rearrangement uses TRBV4-2 and TRBJ2-3; the D gene is possibly TRBD2 (6 bases). CDR3 size: 15 residues. CDR1 and CDR2 from the germline V gene are LGHNA and YNFKEQ. V was pared by 1 base and J by 5 bases, with 13 bases between. CDR3 DNA: TGTGCCAGCAGCCAAGTCCCGACTAGGGGAGATACGCAGTATTTT. It encodes CASSQVPTRGDTQYF.

This sequence joins TRBV7-8 and TRBJ1-5; no reliable D call. The CDR3 runs 18 residues. Trimming shortened V by 3 bases and J by 2 bases, and 20 bases separated the two germline ends. Germline V CDR1 and CDR2: SGHVS, FQNEAQ. CDR3 coding DNA: TGTGCCAGCAGCTTGGGTAGGGTCGGAGGTTTCGGCAATCAGCCCCAGCATTTT. It encodes CASSLGRVGGFGNQPQHF. Combining the CDR3 with reference TRBV7-8 and TRBJ1-5 gives the whole variable domain GAGVSQSPRYKVAKRGQDVALRCDPISGHVSLFWYQQALGQGPEFLTYFQNEAQLDKSGLPSDRFFAERPEGSVSTLKIQRTQQEDSAVYLCASSLGRVGGFGNQPQHFGDGTRLSIL.

The gene calls are TRBV6-5 and TRBJ1-2; D unresolved. The V gene lost 2 bases and the J gene lost 4 bases, with 14 bases spanning the gap. The CDR3 consists of 15 residues. CDR1 is MNHEY, CDR2 SVGAGI, per germline. CDR3 sequence reads: CASSYSREASYGYTF. CDR3 DNA: TGTGCCAGCAGTTACAGCCGGGAGGCTAGCTATGGCTACACCTTC.

The genes are TRBV7-9 and TRBJ2-1; the match to TRBD1 covers 7 bases. Germline CDR1 SEHNR, CDR2 FQNEAQ (reference sequence). The CDR3 sequence is 13 residues long. The V and J ends lost 0 bases and 13 bases, in that order; junction bases with no gene match: 6. In nucleotides, the CDR3 is TGTGCCAGCAGCTTAGCGAACGACAGGGACCAGTTCTTC. Its translation: CASSLANDRDQFF.

The table lists this clone with a count of one. The chain combines TRBV11-2 with TRBJ2-5; 8 bases fit TRBD1. V lost 4 bases and J lost 2; bases outside the gene matches: 9. CDR3 length equals 16 residues. Germline V gives CDR1 SGHAT, CDR2 FQNNGV. Here the CDR3 DNA reads TGTGCCAGCAGCTCTTCCGGGACAGGCACTCAAGAGACCCAGTACTTC. Protein: CASSSSGTGTQETQYF.

The CDR3 region has the DNA TGTGCCAGCAGTTACTCTATCAGGGTACGGAAACTGTTTTTT. This translates into CASSYSIRVRKLFF. This sequence joins TRBV6-5 and TRBJ1-4, with TRBD1 as a possible D gene (5 bases). The length of the CDR3 is 14 residues. CDR1 MNHEY and CDR2 SVGAGI come from the germline V gene. The V end was cut by 0 bases, the J end by 11 bases, with 13 bases between.

The chain carries TRBV7-8 and TRBJ1-2, with a tentative D call TRBD1 (5 bases). The V end was cut by 5 bases, the J end by 2 bases, with 18 bases between. From germline, CDR1 is SGHVS and CDR2 FQNEAQ. This CDR3 is built from 16 residues. For the CDR3, the DNA is TGTGCCAGCAGCGCACTGGTTGGCAGGGAAAACTATGGCTACACCTTC. Translation: CASSALVGRENYGYTF.

The chain has TRBV30 and TRBJ2-1, with 7 nucleotides matching TRBD2. The V segment lost 5 bases and the J segment 7 bases; nucleotides outside the gene matches: 8. Germline V CDR1 and CDR2: GTSNPN, SVGIG (reference sequence). The CDR3 length is 13 residues. The CDR3 nucleotides read TGTGCCTGGTCCGGACTAGTTTATAATGAGCAGTTCTTC. Its protein product is CAWSGLVYNEQFF.

The chain is built from TRBV30 and TRBJ1-1; the D gene is possibly TRBD1 (5 bases). The CDR3 runs 13 residues. Deletions cut 2 bases from V and 5 bases from J, with 12 bases between. The germline CDR1 and CDR2 sequences are GTSNPN and SVGIG (reference sequence). The CDR3 loop reads CAWSSGGETEAFF. The CDR3, as DNA: TGTGCCTGGAGTTCGGGGGGTGAGACTGAAGCTTTCTTT.

The rearrangement uses TRBV27 and TRBJ2-7, with 9 bases aligning to TRBD2. Germline-derived CDR1 and CDR2 are MNHEY and SMNVEV (reference sequence). This CDR3 has 15 amino acids. J was trimmed by 4 bases and V by 6 bases; bases with no gene match: 10. The DNA for the CDR3 is TGTGCCAGCAGCATTCTAGCGGGACAGCGTTACGAGCAGTACTTC. Translating it yields CASSILAGQRYEQYF.

The chain links TRBV7-2 to TRBJ1-2; TRBD1 aligns across 7 bases. Germline lookup yields CDR1 SGHTA and CDR2 FQGNSA. This CDR3 region has 12 residues. V lost 5 bases and J lost 8; bases outside the gene matches: 5. The DNA of the CDR3 is TGTGCCAGCAGCCCGGGACAGTGGGGCTACACCTTC. Protein: CASSPGQWGYTF.

The genes are TRBV25-1 and TRBJ2-7, with 11 bases identical to TRBD1. Per the germline V gene, CDR1 is MGHDK and CDR2 is SYGVNS. This CDR3 is built from 17 residues. V lost 1 base, J lost 5 bases, and 10 bases stayed unmatched. This CDR3 reads CASSESGTGGRLHEQYF. DNA of the CDR3: TGTGCCAGCAGTGAATCAGGGACAGGGGGACGCCTACACGAGCAGTACTTC.

V usage is TRBV4-1 and J usage is TRBJ2-1; TRBD1 matches at 10 bases. This CDR3 spans 15 amino acids. From germline, CDR1 is MGHRA and CDR2 YSYEKL. V lost 0 bases to trimming and J lost 5 bases; unmatched junction nucleotides: 1. The CDR3 loop reads CASSQDGQGDNEQFF. The DNA of the CDR3 is TGCGCCAGCAGCCAAGATGGACAGGGGGACAATGAGCAGTTCTTC.

The rearrangement joins TRBV5-4 to TRBJ2-3, with 9 bases fitting TRBD2. CDR1 and CDR2 from the germline V gene are SGHNT and YYREEE (reference sequence). J gave up 3 bases and V 2 bases, and 10 bases lay outside the gene matches. The CDR3 has 17 amino acids. The CDR3 sequence is CASSLGSGGLWTDTQYF. The CDR3, as DNA: TGTGCCAGCAGCTTAGGTAGCGGGGGCCTTTGGACAGATACGCAGTATTTT.